The rows below give T cell receptor beta chains drawn from one sample of a study of T-cell memory formation after mild COVID-19. TCRdb redid the calling of the 5' RACE reads with MiXCR, one entry per CDR3 protein. The sample lists about 430,000 distinct CDR3 sequences, approximately 19% occurring once. The material sequenced was PBMCs or a T cell subset sorted from them (not recorded which). These receptors were obtained from a man between 18 and 35 years old who had mild COVID-19 (a few samples of this study predate the infection). Cell type and time point are not known. Each CDR3 is given with its conserved first and last residue. The order of the fields is J gene, V gene, D gene, clone size, CDR3 protein, CDR3 DNA. D genes are given only for firm matches. Only part of the rows carry a size: once, few, many, or a class if the clone is expanded.

>TRBJ2-5|TRBV6-5|TRBD1|once
CASSYSTGVETQYF
TGTGCCAGCAGTTACTCCACAGGGGTAGAGACCCAGTACTTC
>TRBJ1-5|TRBV24-1|-|-
CATSESRGDGNQPQHF
TGTGCCACCAGTGAATCCAGGGGTGATGGCAATCAGCCCCAGCATTTT
>TRBJ1-5|TRBV20-1|-|-
CSASRQNNQPQHF
TGCAGTGCTAGTCGACAGAACAATCAGCCCCAGCATTTT
>TRBJ2-3|TRBV5-1|-|-
CASSPTTTTDTQYF
TGCGCCAGCAGCCCAACGACTACCACAGATACGCAGTATTTT
>TRBJ2-1|TRBV5-1|TRBD1|few
CASSITLGQGDRNEQFF
TGCGCCAGCAGTATCACTCTAGGACAGGGGGACCGCAATGAGCAGTTCTTC
>TRBJ1-5|TRBV12-3/TRBV12-4|-|many
CASSSGYNQPQHF
TGTGCCAGCAGTTCAGGGTACAATCAGCCCCAGCATTTT
>TRBJ1-1|TRBV2|TRBD1|few
CASTTGAGTEAFF
TGTGCCAGCACCACAGGGGCCGGCACTGAAGCTTTCTTT
>TRBJ1-4|TRBV4-3|-|few
CASSQGQEKLFF
TGCGCCAGCAGCCAAGGACAGGAAAAACTGTTTTTT
>TRBJ1-5|TRBV7-6|-|few
CASSLQTGLNQPQHF
TGTGCCAGCAGCTTACAGACGGGGTTAAATCAGCCCCAGCATTTT
>TRBJ1-2|TRBV6-2/TRBV6-3|-|-
CASSHLHGYTF
TGTGCCAGCAGCCACCTTCATGGCTACACCTTC
>TRBJ2-1|TRBV6-6|-|few
CASSYQLVGNEQFF
TGTGCCAGCAGTTACCAGCTAGTGGGCAATGAGCAGTTCTTC
>TRBJ2-3|TRBV9|-|few
CASSVGRNNWGGPTDTQYF
TGTGCCAGCAGCGTAGGGAGGAATAATTGGGGGGGCCCCACAGATACGCAGTATTTT
>TRBJ1-5|TRBV12-3/TRBV12-4|-|-
CASKRGASGQHQPQHF
TGTGCCAGCAAAAGGGGGGCTTCAGGGCAGCACCAGCCCCAGCATTTT
>TRBJ2-1|TRBV11-2|-|-
CASSLPNYNEQFF
TGTGCCAGCAGCTTACCCAACTACAATGAGCAGTTCTTC
>TRBJ1-2|TRBV5-4|-|once
CASSLVSGTDYGYTF
TGTGCCAGCAGCTTGGTTAGTGGGACCGACTATGGCTACACCTTC
>TRBJ2-1|TRBV7-2|-|-
CASSIPLYNEQFF
TGTGCCAGCAGCATCCCACTATACAATGAGCAGTTCTTC
>TRBJ2-5|TRBV20-1|-|-
CSARSPPGTGSVRETQYF
TGCAGTGCTAGAAGTCCCCCCGGAACAGGGAGCGTTAGAGAGACCCAGTACTTC